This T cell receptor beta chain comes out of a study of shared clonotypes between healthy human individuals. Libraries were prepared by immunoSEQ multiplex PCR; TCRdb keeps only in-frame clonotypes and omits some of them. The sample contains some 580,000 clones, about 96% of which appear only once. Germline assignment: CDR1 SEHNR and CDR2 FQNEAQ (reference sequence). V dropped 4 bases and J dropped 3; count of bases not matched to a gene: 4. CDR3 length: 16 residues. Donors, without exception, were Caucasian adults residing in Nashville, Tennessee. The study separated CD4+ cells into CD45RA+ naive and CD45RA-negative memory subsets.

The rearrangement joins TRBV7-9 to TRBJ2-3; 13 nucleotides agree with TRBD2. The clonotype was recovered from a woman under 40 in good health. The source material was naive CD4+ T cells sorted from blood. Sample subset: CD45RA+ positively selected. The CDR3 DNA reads TGTGCCAGCAGCTCTGGACTAGCGGGAGAAACAGATACGCAGTATTTT. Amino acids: CASSSGLAGETDTQYF.